Listed below are T cell receptor beta chains from one sample, sequenced in a study of shared clonotypes between healthy human individuals. Measured with immunoSEQ multiplex PCR; TCRdb has only the in-frame clones, and not every one. This repertoire shows around 430,000 clones, 75% to 85% found once; its top ten account for roughly 13%. The sequenced sample was PBMCs. The receptors derive from a woman aged 40 to 55 in good health. Some clones in this sample may be carry-over from other donors' samples. Each CDR3 is given with its conserved first and last residue. The D gene is left open where the match is weak. Rows may omit the clone size; those that give it use once, few, many or a size class.

v_gene	abundance	d_gene	j_gene	CDR3aa	CDR3nt
TRBV29-1	few	TRBD2	TRBJ2-1	CSVVPSGRAWANEQFF	TGCAGCGTTGTCCCTAGCGGGAGGGCCTGGGCGAATGAGCAGTTCTTC
TRBV5-6	-	TRBD1	TRBJ2-2	CASCSSGQGGTGELFF	TGTGCCAGCTGCTCTTCGGGACAGGGAGGTACCGGGGAGCTGTTTTTT
TRBV4-2	-	-	TRBJ1-4	CASSQDRTSNEKLFF	TGTGCCAGCAGCCAAGATAGGACATCTAATGAAAAACTGTTTTTT
TRBV29-1	-	-	TRBJ1-3	CSARGSGNTIYF	TGCAGCGCCCGGGGGTCTGGAAACACCATATATTTT
TRBV2	-	-	TRBJ2-4	CASSEAPTSLSKNIQYF	TGTGCCAGCAGTGAAGCGCCAACTAGCTTGTCCAAAAACATTCAGTACTTC
TRBV7-9	few	-	TRBJ1-4	CASSYTGTNEKLFF	TGTGCCAGCAGCTATACAGGGACTAATGAAAAACTGTTTTTT
TRBV29-1	-	TRBD2	TRBJ2-7	CSVESGRGYEQYF	TGCAGCGTTGAAAGCGGGAGAGGCTACGAGCAGTACTTC
TRBV5-1	-	TRBD2	TRBJ2-7	CASSVRAGSYEQYF	TGCGCCAGCAGCGTTAGAGCGGGGTCTTACGAGCAGTACTTC
TRBV6-5	-	-	TRBJ2-2	CASSYSMGQDTGELFF	TGTGCCAGCAGTTACTCGATGGGACAAGACACCGGGGAGCTGTTTTTT
TRBV18	-	TRBD2	TRBJ2-7	CASSPLTSGSYEQYF	TGTGCCAGCTCACCACTCACTAGCGGGTCCTACGAGCAGTACTTC
TRBV7-2	few	-	TRBJ2-2	CASSFGIGFGELFF	TGTGCCAGCAGCTTCGGGATTGGGTTCGGGGAGCTGTTTTTT
TRBV28	-	TRBD1	TRBJ2-7	CASSLYRGNVYEQYF	TGTGCCAGCAGTTTGTACAGGGGGAATGTCTACGAGCAGTACTTC
TRBV19	-	TRBD2	TRBJ2-2	CASSISGTYTGELFF	TGTGCCAGTAGTATTAGCGGGACCTACACCGGGGAGCTGTTTTTT
TRBV2	-	TRBD1	TRBJ1-3	CASKDRGSGNTIYF	TGTGCCAGCAAGGACAGGGGGTCTGGAAACACCATATATTTT
TRBV30	-	-	TRBJ2-5	CAWSVQRAEPTPRYF	TGTGCCTGGAGTGTACAGCGGGCAGAACCTACCCCCCGGTACTTC
TRBV28	-	-	TRBJ1-3	CASSLSTGNSGNTIYF	TGTGCCAGCAGTTTATCGACCGGGAACTCTGGAAACACCATATATTTT
TRBV11-3	-	-	TRBJ2-6	CASSCLISRQSRANVLTF	TGTGCCAGCAGCTGCCTTATATCTCGACAAAGTCGGGCCAACGTCCTGACTTTC
TRBV5-1	-	TRBD2	TRBJ2-1	CASSLGTSGLNEQFF	TGCGCCAGCAGCTTGGGCACTAGCGGGCTCAATGAGCAGTTCTTC
TRBV9	-	-	TRBJ2-7	CASSVVEGSYEQYF	TGTGCCAGCAGCGTAGTTGAGGGATCCTACGAGCAGTACTTC
TRBV25-1	-	TRBD1	TRBJ2-1	CASSEYQGTGWDEQFF	TGTGCCAGCAGTGAATACCAGGGGACAGGTTGGGATGAGCAGTTCTTC
TRBV7-2	-	-	TRBJ2-4	CAGSTPKGDSLNIQYF	TGTGCCGGCAGCACCCCAAAGGGGGATTCGTTGAACATTCAGTACTTC
TRBV29-1	once	TRBD1	TRBJ2-1	CSVETTSGTGSRNEQFF	TGCAGCGTTGAAACTACCTCCGGGACAGGGTCCAGGAATGAGCAGTTCTTC
TRBV6-1	-	TRBD1	TRBJ1-1	CASSTTGGTEAFF	TGTGCCAGCAGTACCACAGGGGGCACTGAAGCTTTCTTT
TRBV28	few	-	TRBJ1-4	CASSLLGGVANEKLFF	TGTGCCAGCAGTTTATTGGGCGGGGTAGCTAATGAAAAACTGTTTTTT
TRBV5-4	-	-	TRBJ2-3	CASSLRTGTDTQYF	TGTGCCAGCAGCCTTCGGACGGGCACAGATACGCAGTATTTT
TRBV6-1	-	TRBD2	TRBJ2-3	CASSDVLAGGRDTQYF	TGTGCCAGCAGTGATGTCCTAGCGGGAGGTCGGGATACGCAGTATTTT
TRBV30	-	TRBD2	TRBJ2-1	CAWRLAGGGEQFF	TGTGCCTGGAGGCTAGCGGGAGGCGGTGAGCAGTTCTTC
TRBV19	-	-	TRBJ2-2	CASSYRRDTGELFF	TGTGCCAGTAGCTACCGGAGGGACACCGGGGAGCTGTTTTTT
TRBV7-9	-	-	TRBJ2-7	CASILGWVQVANLDEQYF	TGTGCCAGCATCCTAGGGTGGGTGCAGGTGGCGAATTTGGACGAGCAGTACTTC
TRBV19	-	-	TRBJ1-5	CASSVGGGLNSNQPQHF	TGTGCCAGTAGTGTAGGGGGTGGCCTAAATAGCAATCAGCCCCAGCATTTT
TRBV10-3	-	TRBD1	TRBJ2-5	CAIRGQPQETQYF	TGTGCCATCAGGGGACAGCCCCAAGAGACCCAGTACTTC
TRBV4-2	-	-	TRBJ2-1	CASSSGGNLGEQFF	TGTGCCAGCAGCTCTGGGGGTAATCTGGGTGAGCAGTTCTTC
TRBV7-9	once	-	TRBJ2-7	CASSLTVYEQYF	TGTGCCAGCAGCTTGACAGTATACGAGCAGTACTTC
TRBV7-8	-	-	TRBJ1-1	CASSLVLSPSTEAFF	TGTGCCAGCAGCTTAGTGCTATCCCCCAGTACTGAAGCTTTCTTT
TRBV9	-	-	TRBJ1-1	CASSVATGSTGEAFF	TGTGCCAGCAGCGTAGCAACGGGCAGCACGGGTGAAGCTTTCTTT
TRBV7-2	few	-	TRBJ2-3	CASSLGARTGTDTQYF	TGTGCCAGCAGCCTAGGGGCGAGAACAGGTACAGATACGCAGTATTTT
TRBV4-3	once	TRBD1	TRBJ1-3	CASSQDRDSSGNTIYF	TGCGCCAGCAGCCAAGATAGGGACAGCTCTGGAAACACCATATATTTT
TRBV19	-	-	TRBJ2-5	CASGDRAKDPAQYF	TGTGCCAGTGGCGACCGGGCCAAGGATCCGGCCCAGTACTTC
TRBV5-1	-	-	TRBJ2-7	CASSLTGFRSYEQYF	TGCGCCAGCAGCTTGACAGGGTTTCGATCCTACGAGCAGTACTTC
TRBV5-6	-	-	TRBJ1-5	CASSLSGRESRQPQHF	TGTGCCAGCAGCTTGTCAGGGAGGGAGTCTCGCCAGCCCCAGCATTTT
TRBV5-4	-	TRBD2	TRBJ2-3	CASSFLSGSLPDTQYF	TGTGCCAGCAGCTTTCTTAGCGGGAGTTTACCAGATACGCAGTATTTT
TRBV15	-	TRBD2	TRBJ2-1	CATSRGGDYGLYNEQFF	TGTGCCACCAGCAGAGGGGGGGACTACGGGTTATACAATGAGCAGTTCTTC
TRBV10-3	once	TRBD1	TRBJ2-2	CATDRKNTGELFF	TGTGCCACGGACAGGAAGAACACCGGGGAGCTGTTTTTT
TRBV7-2	-	TRBD2	TRBJ2-7	CASSLALAGGTYEQYF	TGTGCCAGCAGCTTAGCCTTAGCGGGGGGGACCTACGAGCAGTACTTC
TRBV7-8	many	TRBD1	TRBJ2-7	CASSSGSTQGRTYEQYF	TGTGCCAGCAGCTCGGGAAGCACACAGGGGAGAACCTACGAGCAGTACTTC
TRBV5-6	-	-	TRBJ2-7	CASRYQLPGGYEQYF	TGTGCCAGCAGGTATCAGTTGCCCGGAGGTTACGAGCAGTACTTC
TRBV7-9	-	TRBD2	TRBJ2-7	CASGTIGPDYEQYF	TGTGCCAGCGGGACTATAGGACCTGACTACGAGCAGTACTTC
TRBV19	-	TRBD2	TRBJ2-3	CASSGRAPDTQYF	TGTGCCAGTAGCGGGAGGGCCCCAGATACGCAGTATTTT
TRBV7-3	-	TRBD2	TRBJ2-1	CASSPIPSGSSNEQFF	TGTGCCAGCAGCCCAATCCCTAGCGGGAGTTCTAATGAGCAGTTCTTC
TRBV2	-	TRBD1	TRBJ2-7	CASNLQGAVYEQYF	TGTGCCAGCAACTTACAGGGGGCCGTCTACGAGCAGTACTTC
TRBV6-1	-	-	TRBJ2-1	CASNQQGFSYNEQFF	TGTGCCAGCAACCAACAGGGTTTTTCCTACAATGAGCAGTTCTTC
TRBV5-1	-	TRBD1	TRBJ1-5	CASKADRGRDQPQHF	TGCGCCAGCAAGGCCGACAGGGGGCGCGATCAGCCCCAGCATTTT
TRBV27	-	-	TRBJ2-7	CASSPAGGSGYEQYF	TGTGCCAGCAGCCCAGCAGGAGGCAGTGGTTACGAGCAGTACTTC